This TCR beta chain is from a study of blood T cells in healthy people across ages. A minimum of 7 million PBMCs was isolated per sample. CDR1 and CDR2 (germline): LGHDT, YNNKEL (reference sequence). The CDR3 is made up of 14 amino acids. V lost 1 base to trimming and J lost 4 bases, with 10 bases between them. Then a second PCR, running roughly 6 to 11 cycles, was carried out with a sample-barcoded 5' primer and a J-beta primer mix. TCRdb reprocessed the 5' RACE reads with MiXCR, giving one entry per CDR3 protein. Counted here are some 1 million distinct CDR3 sequences, more than 35% occurring once; the ten biggest clones make up 18%.

The sample taken for sequencing was blood. The TCR was taken from a woman aged 55-69 years in good health. The chain couples TRBV3-1 to TRBJ1-1; D unresolved. The CDR3 DNA sequence: TGTGCCAGCAGCCAAGGTGCTCTATTCACTGAAGCTTTCTTT. This codes for CASSQGALFTEAFF.